This T cell receptor (beta chain) is drawn from a study of shared clonotypes between healthy human individuals. The table came from immunoSEQ multiplex PCR; TCRdb's copy has only in-frame clones and leaves some out. The table has 950,000 to 1,200,000 clones, roughly 77% seen once. Germline loops: CDR1 SGHTA, CDR2 FQGNSA. CDR3 length: 15 amino acids. V was cut by 5 bases and J by 4 bases, with 15 bases left in between. The V and J genes are TRBV7-2 and TRBJ1-5; a weak D match, TRBD1 (5 bases). This clonotype originated in a man younger than 30 in good health. Some clones in this sample may be carry-over from other donors' samples. The sample was memory CD4+ T cells from PBMCs. The subset: CD45RA-negative fraction. The CDR3: CASSQNRGGNQPQHF. In DNA, the CDR3 is TGTGCCAGCAGCCAGAATCGGGGCGGTAATCAGCCCCAGCATTTT.